Described below is a single T cell receptor beta chain sequence and its context. The antigen remains unidentified. This sample was taken from a study of CD8+ T cells in alopecia areata. At the level of the study: Twice daily, treated patients received 5 to 10 mg of oral tofacitinib. Scoring treated patients' severity relied on the percentage of scalp area affected.

Following RNA extraction, reverse transcription yielded cDNA that acted as the sequencing template. Profiled with immunoSEQ multiplex PCR; TCRdb holds only in-frame clones, not every one. The sample shows over 150,000 clones, approximately 62% of them seen only once. Whole-study results and caveats: Just one nonresponder means the tie between baseline CD8+ expansion and response stays uncertain.

Sample treatment: oral pan-JAK inhibitor, 5-10 mg twice daily. Specimens obtained from alopecia areata patients comprised lesional scalp punch biopsies and peripheral blood. The TCR was taken from a human donor with alopecia areata. Here the sequenced sample was CD4+ T cells sorted from blood, taken at week 24, from a patient treated with tofacitinib.

The CDR3 bases are TGCGCCAGCAGCCAAGCAGAGGGAACAGATACGCAGTATTTT. The encoded protein is CASSQAEGTDTQYF. The chain carries TRBV4-1 and TRBJ2-3, with a possible D match to TRBD2 (5 bases). Germline CDR1 and CDR2: MGHRA and YSYEKL. V was trimmed by 1 base and J by 3 bases, leaving 8 bases between them. CDR3 length equals 14 residues.